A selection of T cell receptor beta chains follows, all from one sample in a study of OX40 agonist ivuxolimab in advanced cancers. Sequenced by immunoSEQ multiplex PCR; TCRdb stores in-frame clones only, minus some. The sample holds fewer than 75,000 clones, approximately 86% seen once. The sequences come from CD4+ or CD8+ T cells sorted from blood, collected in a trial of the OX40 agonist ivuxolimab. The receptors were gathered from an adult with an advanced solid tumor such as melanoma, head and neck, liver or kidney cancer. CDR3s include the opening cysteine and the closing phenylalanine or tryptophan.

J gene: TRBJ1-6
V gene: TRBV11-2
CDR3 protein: CASSQNSPLHF

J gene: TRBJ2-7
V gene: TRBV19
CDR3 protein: CASSIPGGAVYEQYF

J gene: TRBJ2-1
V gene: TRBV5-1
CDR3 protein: CASSLGLAGEVDEQFF

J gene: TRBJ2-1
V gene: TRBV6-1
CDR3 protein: CASRPITASYNEQFF

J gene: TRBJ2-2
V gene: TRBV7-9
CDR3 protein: CASSADGRAGTGELFF

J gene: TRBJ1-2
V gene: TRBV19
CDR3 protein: CASTSVLGDGYTF

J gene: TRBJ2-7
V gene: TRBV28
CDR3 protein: CASSSVDYEQYF

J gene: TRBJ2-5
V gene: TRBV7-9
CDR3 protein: CASSPINGGATQYF

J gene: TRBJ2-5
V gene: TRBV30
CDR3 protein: CAWSQGEETQYF

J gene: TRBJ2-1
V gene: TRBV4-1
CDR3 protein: CASSPGSGVPNNEQFF

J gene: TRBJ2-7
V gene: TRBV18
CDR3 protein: CASSPRTGGNGEQYF

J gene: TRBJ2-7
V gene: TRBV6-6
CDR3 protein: CASSYSPLAGVDEQYF

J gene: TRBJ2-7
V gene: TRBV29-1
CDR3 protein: CSVVPSGNSYEQYF

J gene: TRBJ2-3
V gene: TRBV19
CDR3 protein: CASSIDRGADTQYF

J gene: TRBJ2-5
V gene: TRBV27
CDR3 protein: CARATMETQYF